The T cell receptor (beta chain) described here comes from a study of blood T cells in healthy people across ages. Study as a whole: About one barcoded beta molecule per two T cells was captured by template switching.

Primed by a sample-barcoded 5' primer and a J-beta primer mix, a second PCR proceeded for 7 to 11 cycles. MiXCR, run by TCRdb on the 5' RACE reads, gives a single entry per CDR3 protein. The sample yields under 700,000 distinct CDR3 sequences, 24% seen once. V was clipped by 10 bases and J by 4 bases, with 19 bases between them. Germline CDR1 is MNHEY and CDR2 is SVGAGI. The CDR3 consists of 14 residues. These data also formed part of another study, on T cells of mothers and their children.

The chain is built from TRBV6-5 and TRBJ1-1; D gene uncertain. This TCR was recovered from a boy aged 10-17 years in good health. The sample comprised blood. Here the CDR3 DNA reads TGTGCCACCTTCTTTGGACCATTCTCCACTGAAGCTTTCTTT. Encoded protein: CATFFGPFSTEAFF.